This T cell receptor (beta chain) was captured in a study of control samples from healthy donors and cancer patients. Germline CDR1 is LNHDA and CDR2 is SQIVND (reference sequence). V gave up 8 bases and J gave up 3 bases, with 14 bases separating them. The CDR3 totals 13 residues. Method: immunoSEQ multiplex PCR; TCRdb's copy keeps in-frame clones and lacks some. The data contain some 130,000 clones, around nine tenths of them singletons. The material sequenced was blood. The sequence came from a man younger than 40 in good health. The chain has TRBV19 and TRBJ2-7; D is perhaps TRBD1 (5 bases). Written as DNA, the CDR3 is TGTGCCAGTGGTGCAGGGTTCGGCTACGAGCAGTACTTC. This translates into CASGAGFGYEQYF.